These 7 T cell receptor beta chains were all obtained from the same sample, sequenced in a study of blood T cell repertoires in COVID-19. Libraries were prepared by immunoSEQ multiplex PCR; TCRdb keeps only in-frame clonotypes and omits some of them. The data show over 200,000 clones, approximately 84% seen once. Sequences were obtained from peripheral blood. These receptors were collected from a man aged 35-49 years with active or convalescent COVID-19.

The genes are TRBV6-5 and TRBJ2-2, with D perhaps TRBD1 (6 bases). The ends were cut back, 6 bases at V and 2 bases at J, with 10 bases in the middle. The CDR3 extends over 14 amino acids. Germline CDR1 and CDR2: MNHEY and SVGAGI. CDR3 region: CASRRTANTGELFF. In DNA form, the CDR3 reads TGTGCCAGCAGGCGGACAGCTAACACCGGGGAGCTGTTTTTT.

The chain employs TRBV30 and TRBJ1-5; tentatively, D is TRBD1 (5 bases). The CDR3 length is 13 residues. With 0 bases removed from V and 6 bases from J, the gap between germline ends came to 9 bases. CDR1 and CDR2 from the germline V gene are GTSNPN and SVGIG (reference sequence). The CDR3 is CAWSVGASQPQHF. The CDR3 DNA sequence: TGTGCCTGGAGTGTAGGGGCGAGTCAGCCCCAGCATTTT. The full variable domain, rest sourced from reference TRBV30 and TRBJ1-5, is SQTIHQWPATLVQPVGSPLSLECTVEGTSNPNLYWYRQAAGRGLQLLFYSVGIGQISSEVPQNLSASRPQDRQFILSSKKLLLSDSGFYLCAWSVGASQPQHFGDGTRLSIL.

This clone was seen once. The chain couples TRBV29-1 to TRBJ1-1; maybe TRBD1 (6 bases). V lost 6 bases to trimming and J lost 4 bases, with 12 bases between them. The CDR3 is made up of 12 amino acids. The germline gives CDR1 SQVTM, CDR2 ANQGSEA. CDR3 DNA: TGCAGCGTCATCCAGGGGTTCACTGAAGCTTTCTTT. This encodes CSVIQGFTEAFF.

The V gene is TRBV7-3, the J gene TRBJ2-5; 7 bases agree with TRBD2. This CDR3 has 17 residues. Germline CDR1 is SGHTA and CDR2 is FQGTGA. V was clipped by 2 bases and J by 0 bases; unmatched bases: 9. The CDR3, as DNA: TGTGCCAGCAGCTTAGGCCTCCAACTAGCGTACCAAGAGACCCAGTACTTC. This sequence encodes CASSLGLQLAYQETQYF.

J is TRBJ1-2 and V is TRBV27; 7 nucleotides line up with TRBD1. The CDR3 length is 15 residues. V lost 10 bases, J lost 0 bases, and 11 bases stayed unmatched. Germline-derived CDR1 and CDR2 are MNHEY and SMNVEV (reference sequence). CDR3 amino acids: CAIEDRRLPNYGYTF. Written as DNA, the CDR3 is TGTGCCATAGAGGACAGGCGACTTCCTAACTATGGCTACACCTTC.

This clone appeared a few times. The chain has TRBV6-5 and TRBJ1-2; tentative D call: TRBD1 (5 bases). The CDR3 is 11 residues long. Deletions cut 5 bases from V and 12 bases from J, with 13 bases between. The germline CDR1 and CDR2 sequences are MNHEY and SVGAGI. For the CDR3, the DNA is TGTGCCAGCAGTCGGGCAGGGAAAAACACCTTC. Amino acids: CASSRAGKNTF.

In DNA, the CDR3 is TGTGCCAGTTTACCCAGTGGGCTCGCCTACAATGAGCAGTTCTTC. Residues: CASLPSGLAYNEQFF. The chain is built from TRBV19 and TRBJ2-1; D unresolved. The CDR3 length is 15 residues. Per germline, CDR1 LNHDA and CDR2 SQIVND (reference sequence). V dropped 8 bases and J dropped 2 bases, with 16 bases sitting between them.